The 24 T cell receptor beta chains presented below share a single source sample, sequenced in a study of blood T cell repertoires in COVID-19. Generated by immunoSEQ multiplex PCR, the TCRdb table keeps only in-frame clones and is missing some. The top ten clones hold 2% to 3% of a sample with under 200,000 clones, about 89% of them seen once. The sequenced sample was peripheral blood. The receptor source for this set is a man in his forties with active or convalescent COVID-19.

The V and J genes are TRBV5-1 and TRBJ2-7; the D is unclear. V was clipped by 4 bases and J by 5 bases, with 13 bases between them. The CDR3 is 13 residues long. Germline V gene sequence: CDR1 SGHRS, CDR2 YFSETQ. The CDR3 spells CASSKNSPDEQYF. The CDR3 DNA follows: TGCGCCAGCAGCAAAAACAGTCCCGACGAGCAGTACTTC.

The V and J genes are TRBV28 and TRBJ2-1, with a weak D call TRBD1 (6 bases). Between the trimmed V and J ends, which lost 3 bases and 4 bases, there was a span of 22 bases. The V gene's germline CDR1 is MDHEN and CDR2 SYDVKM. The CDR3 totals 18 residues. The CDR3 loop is CASSFRRTLLRGYNEQFF. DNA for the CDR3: TGTGCCAGCAGTTTCCGTCGGACTCTCCTCAGGGGTTACAATGAGCAGTTCTTC.

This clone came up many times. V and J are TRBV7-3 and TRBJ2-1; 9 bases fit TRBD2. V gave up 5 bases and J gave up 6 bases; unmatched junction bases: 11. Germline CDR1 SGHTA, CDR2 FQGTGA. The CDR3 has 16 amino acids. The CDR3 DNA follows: TGTGCCAGCAGCCTCTCCCGAGCGGGGGGATTCAATGAGCAGTTCTTC. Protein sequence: CASSLSRAGGFNEQFF.

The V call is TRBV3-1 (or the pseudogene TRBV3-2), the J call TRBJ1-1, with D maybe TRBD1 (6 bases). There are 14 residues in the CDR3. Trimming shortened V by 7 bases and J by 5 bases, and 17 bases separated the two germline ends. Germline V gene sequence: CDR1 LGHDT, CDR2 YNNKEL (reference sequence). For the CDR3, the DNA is TGTGCCAGCACCCACGGACAGAGGTGGACTGAAGCTTTCTTT. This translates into CASTHGQRWTEAFF.

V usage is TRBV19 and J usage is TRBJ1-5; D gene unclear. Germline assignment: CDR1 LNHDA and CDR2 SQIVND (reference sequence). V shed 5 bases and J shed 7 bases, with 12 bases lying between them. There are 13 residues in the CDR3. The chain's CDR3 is CASSPAGLQPQHF. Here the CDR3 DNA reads TGTGCCAGTAGTCCCGCGGGATTGCAGCCCCAGCATTTT.

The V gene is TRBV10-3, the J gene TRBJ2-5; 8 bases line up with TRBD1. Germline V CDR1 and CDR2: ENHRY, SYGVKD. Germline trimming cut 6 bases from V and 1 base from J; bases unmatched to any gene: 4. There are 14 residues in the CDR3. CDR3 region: CAISAQGGQETQYF. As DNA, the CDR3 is TGTGCCATCAGCGCACAGGGGGGCCAAGAGACCCAGTACTTC.

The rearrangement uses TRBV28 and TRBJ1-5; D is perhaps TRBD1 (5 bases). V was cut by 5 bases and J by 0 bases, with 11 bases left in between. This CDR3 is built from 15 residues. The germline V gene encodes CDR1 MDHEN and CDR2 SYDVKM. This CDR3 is CASSPGGASNQPQHF. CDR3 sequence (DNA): TGTGCCAGCAGTCCCGGTGGGGCTAGCAATCAGCCCCAGCATTTT.

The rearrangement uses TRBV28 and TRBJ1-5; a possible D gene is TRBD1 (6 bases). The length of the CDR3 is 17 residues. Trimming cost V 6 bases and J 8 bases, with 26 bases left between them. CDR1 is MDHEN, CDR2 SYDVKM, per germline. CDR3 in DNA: TGTGCCAGCAGCACCGGAACACAGGGAGTGGGGAGAGAGCCCCAGCATTTT. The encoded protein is CASSTGTQGVGREPQHF.

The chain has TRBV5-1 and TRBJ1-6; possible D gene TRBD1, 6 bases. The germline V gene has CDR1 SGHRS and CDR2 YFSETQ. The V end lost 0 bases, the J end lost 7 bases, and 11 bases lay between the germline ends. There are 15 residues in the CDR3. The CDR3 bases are TGCGCCAGCAGCTTGGCGACAGGACCGAATTCACCCCTCCACTTT. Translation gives CASSLATGPNSPLHF.

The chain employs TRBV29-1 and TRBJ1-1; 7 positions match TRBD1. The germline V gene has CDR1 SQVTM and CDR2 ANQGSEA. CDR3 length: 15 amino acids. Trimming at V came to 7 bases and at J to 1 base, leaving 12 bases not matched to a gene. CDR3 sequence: CSARGTERGNTEAFF. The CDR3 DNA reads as TGCAGCGCCAGGGGGACAGAACGGGGGAACACTGAAGCTTTCTTT. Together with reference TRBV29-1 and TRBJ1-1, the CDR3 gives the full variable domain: SAVISQKPSRDICQRGTSLTIQCQVDSQVTMMFWYRQQPGQSLTLIATANQGSEATYESGFVIDKFPISRPNLTFSTLTVSNMSPEDSSIYLCSARGTERGNTEAFFGQGTRLTVV.

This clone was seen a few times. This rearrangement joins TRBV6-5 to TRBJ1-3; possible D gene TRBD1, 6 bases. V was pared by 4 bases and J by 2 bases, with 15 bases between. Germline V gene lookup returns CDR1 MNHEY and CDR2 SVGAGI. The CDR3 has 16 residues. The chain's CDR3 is CASSSTGNLAGNTIYF. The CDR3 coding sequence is TGTGCCAGCAGTTCAACAGGGAATTTAGCTGGAAACACCATATATTTT.

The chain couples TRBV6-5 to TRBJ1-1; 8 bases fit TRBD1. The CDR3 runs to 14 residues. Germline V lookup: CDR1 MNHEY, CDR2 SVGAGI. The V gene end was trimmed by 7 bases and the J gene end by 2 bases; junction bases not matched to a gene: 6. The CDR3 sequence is CASTRTGINTEAFF. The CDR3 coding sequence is TGTGCCAGCACTCGGACAGGGATAAACACTGAAGCTTTCTTT.

CDR3 coding DNA: TGTGCCAGCAGCGGGACTAGCGGGGGCCCCATAGTGTATTTT. Translation: CASSGTSGGPIVYF. The J gene is TRBJ2-3, the V gene TRBV11-2; 14 nucleotides match TRBD2. The CDR3 loop spans 14 amino acids. J lost 14 bases, V lost 5 bases, and 9 bases had no gene match. The germline CDR1 and CDR2 sequences are SGHAT and FQNNGV.

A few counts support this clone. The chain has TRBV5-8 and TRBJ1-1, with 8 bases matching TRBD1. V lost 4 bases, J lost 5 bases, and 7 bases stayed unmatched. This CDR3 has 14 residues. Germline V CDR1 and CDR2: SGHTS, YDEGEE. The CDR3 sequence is CASSVTGGRTEAFF. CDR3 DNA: TGTGCCAGCAGCGTAACAGGGGGGAGGACTGAAGCTTTCTTT.

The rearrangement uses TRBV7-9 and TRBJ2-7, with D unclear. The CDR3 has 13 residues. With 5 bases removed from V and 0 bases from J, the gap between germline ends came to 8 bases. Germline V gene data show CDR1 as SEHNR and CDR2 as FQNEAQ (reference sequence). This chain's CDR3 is CASSPTVSYEQYF. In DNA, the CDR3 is TGTGCCAGCAGCCCGACTGTCTCCTACGAGCAGTACTTC.

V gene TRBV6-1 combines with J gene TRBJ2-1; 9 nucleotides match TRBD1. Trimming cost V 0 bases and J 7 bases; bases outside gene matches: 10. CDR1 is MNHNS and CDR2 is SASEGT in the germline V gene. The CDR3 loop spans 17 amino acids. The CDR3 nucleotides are TGTGCCAGCAGTGAAGCTGTACGGGACAGGGCCAGGAATGAGCAGTTCTTC. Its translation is CASSEAVRDRARNEQFF.

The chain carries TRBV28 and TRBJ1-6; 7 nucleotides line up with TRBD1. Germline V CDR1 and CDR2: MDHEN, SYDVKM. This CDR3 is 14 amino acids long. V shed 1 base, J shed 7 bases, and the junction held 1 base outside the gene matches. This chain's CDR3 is CASSLSRGNSPLHF. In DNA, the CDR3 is TGTGCCAGCAGTTTATCCAGGGGGAATTCACCCCTCCACTTT.

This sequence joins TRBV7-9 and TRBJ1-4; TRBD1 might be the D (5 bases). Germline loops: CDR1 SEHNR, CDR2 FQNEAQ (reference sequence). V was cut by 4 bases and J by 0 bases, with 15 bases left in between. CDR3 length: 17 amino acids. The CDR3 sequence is CASSSTREGATNEKLFF. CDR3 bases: TGTGCCAGCAGCTCAACCAGAGAAGGGGCAACTAATGAAAAACTGTTTTTT.

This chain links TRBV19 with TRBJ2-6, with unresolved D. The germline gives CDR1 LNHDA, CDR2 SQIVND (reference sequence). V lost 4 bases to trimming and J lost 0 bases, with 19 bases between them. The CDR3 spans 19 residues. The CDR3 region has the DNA TGTGCCAGTAGTACGATAGCTGGATGGAAAAGCTCTGGGGCCAACGTCCTGACTTTC. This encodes CASSTIAGWKSSGANVLTF. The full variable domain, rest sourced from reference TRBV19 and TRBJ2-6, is DGGITQSPKYLFRKEGQNVTLSCEQNLNHDAMYWYRQDPGQGLRLIYYSQIVNDFQKGDIAEGYSVSREKKESFPLTVTSAQKNPTAFYLCASSTIAGWKSSGANVLTFGAGSRLTVL.

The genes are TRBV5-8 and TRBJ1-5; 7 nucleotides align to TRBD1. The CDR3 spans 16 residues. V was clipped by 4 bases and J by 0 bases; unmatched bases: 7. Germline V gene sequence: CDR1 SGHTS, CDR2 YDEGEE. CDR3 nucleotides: TGTGCCAGCAGCCGACAGGGAACGGTTAGCAATCAGCCCCAGCATTTT. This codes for CASSRQGTVSNQPQHF.

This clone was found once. CDR3 in amino acids: CASSRRWTSDEQYF. DNA for the CDR3: TGTGCCAGCAGTCGAAGGTGGACTAGCGACGAGCAGTACTTC. The chain uses TRBV2 and TRBJ2-7, with 9 positions matching TRBD2. The CDR3 extends over 14 amino acids. Germline V lookup: CDR1 SNHLY, CDR2 FYNNEI. The ends lost 5 bases at V and 5 bases at J; junction bases unmatched: 7.

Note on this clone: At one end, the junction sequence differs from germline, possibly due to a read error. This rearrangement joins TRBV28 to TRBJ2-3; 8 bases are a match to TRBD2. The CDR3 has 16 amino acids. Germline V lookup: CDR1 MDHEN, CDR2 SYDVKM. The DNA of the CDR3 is TGTGCCACCAGTCTGGGGTGGCGGGGGGCGACAGATACGCAGTATTTT. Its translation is CATSLGWRGATDTQYF.

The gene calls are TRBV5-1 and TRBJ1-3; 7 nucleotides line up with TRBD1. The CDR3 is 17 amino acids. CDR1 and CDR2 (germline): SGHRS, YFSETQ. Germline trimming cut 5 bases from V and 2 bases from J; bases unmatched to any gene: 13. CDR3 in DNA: TGCGCCAGCAGTTTAACCCGCACAGGGGTTACTGGAAACACCATATATTTT. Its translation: CASSLTRTGVTGNTIYF.

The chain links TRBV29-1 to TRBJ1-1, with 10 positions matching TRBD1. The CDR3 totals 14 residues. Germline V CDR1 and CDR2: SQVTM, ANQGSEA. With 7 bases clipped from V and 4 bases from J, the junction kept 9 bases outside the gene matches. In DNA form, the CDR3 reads TGCAGCGGCATGACAGGGGGCGATAGCACTGAAGCTTTCTTT. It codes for CSGMTGGDSTEAFF.